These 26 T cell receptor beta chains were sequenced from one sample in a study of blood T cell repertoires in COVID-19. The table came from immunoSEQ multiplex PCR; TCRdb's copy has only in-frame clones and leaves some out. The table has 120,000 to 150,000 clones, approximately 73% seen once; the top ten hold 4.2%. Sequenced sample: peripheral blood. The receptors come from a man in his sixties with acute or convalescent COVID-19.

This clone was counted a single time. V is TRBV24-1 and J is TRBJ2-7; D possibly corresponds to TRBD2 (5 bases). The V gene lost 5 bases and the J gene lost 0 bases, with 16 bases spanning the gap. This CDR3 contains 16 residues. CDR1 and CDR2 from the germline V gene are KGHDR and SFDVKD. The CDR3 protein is CATSVLHGGGSYEQYF. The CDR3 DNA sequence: TGTGCCACCAGTGTTCTACACGGTGGAGGCTCCTACGAGCAGTACTTC.

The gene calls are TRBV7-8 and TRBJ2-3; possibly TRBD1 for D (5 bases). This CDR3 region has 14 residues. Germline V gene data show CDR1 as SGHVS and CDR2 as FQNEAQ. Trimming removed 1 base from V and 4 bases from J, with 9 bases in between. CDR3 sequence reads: CASSLDLGADTQYF. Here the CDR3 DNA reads TGTGCCAGCAGCTTAGATTTAGGGGCAGATACGCAGTATTTT.

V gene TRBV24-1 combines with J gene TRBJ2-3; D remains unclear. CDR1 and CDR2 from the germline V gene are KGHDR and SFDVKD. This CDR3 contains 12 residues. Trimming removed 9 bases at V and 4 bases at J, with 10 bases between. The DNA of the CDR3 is TGTGCCACCGGAGAGTCGGCAGATACGCAGTATTTT. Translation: CATGESADTQYF.

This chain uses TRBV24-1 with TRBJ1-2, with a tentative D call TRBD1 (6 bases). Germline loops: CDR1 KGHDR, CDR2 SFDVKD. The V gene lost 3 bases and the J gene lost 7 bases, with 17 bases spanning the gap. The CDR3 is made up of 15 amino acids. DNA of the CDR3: TGTGCCACCAGTGATAGCGGGACACCGAGGTTTGGCTACACCTTC. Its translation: CATSDSGTPRFGYTF.

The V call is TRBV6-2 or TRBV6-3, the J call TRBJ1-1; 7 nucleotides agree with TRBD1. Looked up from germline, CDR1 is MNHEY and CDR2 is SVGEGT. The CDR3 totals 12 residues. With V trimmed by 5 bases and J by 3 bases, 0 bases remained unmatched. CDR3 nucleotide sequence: TGTGCCAGCAGTCAGGGGGACACTGAAGCTTTCTTT. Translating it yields CASSQGDTEAFF.

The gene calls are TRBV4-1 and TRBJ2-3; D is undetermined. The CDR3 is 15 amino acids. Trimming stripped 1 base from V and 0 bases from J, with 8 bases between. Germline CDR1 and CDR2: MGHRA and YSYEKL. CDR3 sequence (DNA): TGCGCCAGCAGCCAAGTGTTTACTAGCACAGATACGCAGTATTTT. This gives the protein CASSQVFTSTDTQYF.

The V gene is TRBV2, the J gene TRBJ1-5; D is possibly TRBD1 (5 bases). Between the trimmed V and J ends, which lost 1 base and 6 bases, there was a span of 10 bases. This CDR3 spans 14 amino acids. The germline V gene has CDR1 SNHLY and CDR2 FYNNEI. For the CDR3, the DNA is TGTGCCAGCAGTGAAGGGGGGGTAGGTCAGCCCCAGCATTTT. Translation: CASSEGGVGQPQHF.

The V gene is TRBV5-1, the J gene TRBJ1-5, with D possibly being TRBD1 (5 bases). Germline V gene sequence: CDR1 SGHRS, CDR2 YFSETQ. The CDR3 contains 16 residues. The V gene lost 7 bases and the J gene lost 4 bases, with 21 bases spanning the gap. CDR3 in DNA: TGCGCCAGCCTTACTCGGATCGACAGCCTAAATCAGCCCCAGCATTTT. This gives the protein CASLTRIDSLNQPQHF.

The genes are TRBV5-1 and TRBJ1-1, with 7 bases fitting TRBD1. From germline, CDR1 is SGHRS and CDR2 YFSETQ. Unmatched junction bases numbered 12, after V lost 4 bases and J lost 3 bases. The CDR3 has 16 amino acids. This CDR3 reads CASSIGTVQVHTEAFF. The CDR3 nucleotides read TGCGCCAGCAGCATAGGGACAGTCCAGGTGCACACTGAAGCTTTCTTT.

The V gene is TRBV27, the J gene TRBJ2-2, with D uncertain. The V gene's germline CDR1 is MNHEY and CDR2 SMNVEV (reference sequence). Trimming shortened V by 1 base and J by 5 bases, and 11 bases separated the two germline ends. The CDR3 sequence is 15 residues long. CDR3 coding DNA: TGTGCCAGCAGTTTATTGCTCCCCGGTACCGGGGAGCTGTTTTTT. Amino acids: CASSLLLPGTGELFF.

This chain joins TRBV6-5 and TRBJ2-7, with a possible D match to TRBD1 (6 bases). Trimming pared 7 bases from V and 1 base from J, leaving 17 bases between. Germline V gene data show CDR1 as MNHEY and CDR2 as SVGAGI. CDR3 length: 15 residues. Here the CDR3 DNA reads TGTGCCAGCACTCCTACCCCAGGGGCTTCCTACGAGCAGTACTTC. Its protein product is CASTPTPGASYEQYF.

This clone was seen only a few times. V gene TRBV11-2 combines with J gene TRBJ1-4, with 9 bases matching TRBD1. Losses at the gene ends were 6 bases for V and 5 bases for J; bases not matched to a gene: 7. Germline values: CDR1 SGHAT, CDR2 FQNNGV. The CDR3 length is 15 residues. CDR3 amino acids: CASSPRGTGNEKLFF. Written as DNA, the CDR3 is TGTGCCAGCAGTCCGCGGGGGACAGGGAATGAAAAACTGTTTTTT.

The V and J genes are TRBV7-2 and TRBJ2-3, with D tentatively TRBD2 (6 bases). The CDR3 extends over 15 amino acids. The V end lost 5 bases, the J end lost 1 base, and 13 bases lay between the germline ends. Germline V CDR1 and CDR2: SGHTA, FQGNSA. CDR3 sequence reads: CASSPSGARTDTQYF. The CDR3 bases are TGTGCCAGCAGCCCCTCGGGAGCCCGCACAGATACGCAGTATTTT.

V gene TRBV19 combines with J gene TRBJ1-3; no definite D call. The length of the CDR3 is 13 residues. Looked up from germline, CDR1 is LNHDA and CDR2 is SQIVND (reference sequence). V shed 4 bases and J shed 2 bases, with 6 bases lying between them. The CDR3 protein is CASSRQTGNTIYF. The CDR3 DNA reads TGTGCCAGTAGTAGGCAAACTGGAAACACCATATATTTT.

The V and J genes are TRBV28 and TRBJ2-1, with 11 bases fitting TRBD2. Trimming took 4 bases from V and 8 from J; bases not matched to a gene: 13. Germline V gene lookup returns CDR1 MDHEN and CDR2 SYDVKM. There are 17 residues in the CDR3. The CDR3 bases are TGTGCCAGCAGTTCCCTCTTAGCGGGAGGGCCTGTAGATGAGCAGTTCTTC. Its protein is CASSSLLAGGPVDEQFF.

In DNA form, the CDR3 reads TGTGCCAGCAGTGACTTACAGGGGTGGTATGGCTACACCTTC. Translated: CASSDLQGWYGYTF. This chain joins TRBV6-1 and TRBJ1-2, with 7 bases that match TRBD1. J gave up 5 bases and V 3 bases, and 6 bases lay outside the gene matches. Germline V gene sequence: CDR1 MNHNS, CDR2 SASEGT. The CDR3 has 14 amino acids.

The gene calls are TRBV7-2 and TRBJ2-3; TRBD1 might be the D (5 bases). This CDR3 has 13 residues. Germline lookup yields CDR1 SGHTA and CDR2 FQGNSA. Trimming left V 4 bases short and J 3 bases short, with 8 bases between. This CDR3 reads CASSYRRTDTQYF. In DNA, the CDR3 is TGTGCCAGCAGCTACAGGCGAACAGATACGCAGTATTTT. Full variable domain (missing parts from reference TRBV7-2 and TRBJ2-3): GAGVSQSPSNKVTEKGKDVELRCDPISGHTALYWYRQSLGQGLEFLIYFQGNSAPDKSGLPSDRFSAERTGGSVSTLTIQRTQQEDSAVYLCASSYRRTDTQYFGPGTRLTVL.

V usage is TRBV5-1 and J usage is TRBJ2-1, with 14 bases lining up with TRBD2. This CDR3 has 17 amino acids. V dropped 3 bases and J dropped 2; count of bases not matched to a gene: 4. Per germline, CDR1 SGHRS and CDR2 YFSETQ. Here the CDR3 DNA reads TGCGCCAGCAGCTCGGGACTAGCGGGAGCCGCCTACAATGAGCAGTTCTTC. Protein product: CASSSGLAGAAYNEQFF. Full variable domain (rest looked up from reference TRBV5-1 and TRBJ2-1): KAGVTQTPRYLIKTRGQQVTLSCSPISGHRSVSWYQQTPGQGLQFLFEYFSETQRNKGNFPGRFSGRQFSNSRSEMNVSTLELGDSALYLCASSSGLAGAAYNEQFFGPGTRLTVL.

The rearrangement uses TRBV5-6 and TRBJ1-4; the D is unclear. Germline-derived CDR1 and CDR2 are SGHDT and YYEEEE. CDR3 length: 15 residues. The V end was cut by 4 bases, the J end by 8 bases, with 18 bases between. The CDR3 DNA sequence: TGTGCCAGCAGCAAAATCGGCGGAGAGGCGGAAAAACTGTTTTTT. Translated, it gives CASSKIGGEAEKLFF.

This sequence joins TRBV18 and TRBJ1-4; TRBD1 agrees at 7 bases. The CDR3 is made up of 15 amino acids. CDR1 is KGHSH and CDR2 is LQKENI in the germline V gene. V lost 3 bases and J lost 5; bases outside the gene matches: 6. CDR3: CASSPRDSENEKLFF. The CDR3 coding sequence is TGTGCCAGCTCACCCCGGGACAGCGAAAATGAAAAACTGTTTTTT.

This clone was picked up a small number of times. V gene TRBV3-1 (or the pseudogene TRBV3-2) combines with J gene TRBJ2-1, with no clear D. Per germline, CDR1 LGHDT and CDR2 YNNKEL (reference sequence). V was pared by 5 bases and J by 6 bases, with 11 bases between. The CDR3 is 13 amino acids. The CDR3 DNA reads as TGTGCCAGCAGCTCAGTGGTGTCCAATGAGCAGTTCTTC. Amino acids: CASSSVVSNEQFF.

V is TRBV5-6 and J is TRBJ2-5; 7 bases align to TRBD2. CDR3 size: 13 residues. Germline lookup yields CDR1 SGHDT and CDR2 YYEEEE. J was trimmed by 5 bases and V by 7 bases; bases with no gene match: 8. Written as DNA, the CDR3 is TGTGCCAGCTCTCGGCAGGGAGGGGAGACCCAGTACTTC. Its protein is CASSRQGGETQYF.

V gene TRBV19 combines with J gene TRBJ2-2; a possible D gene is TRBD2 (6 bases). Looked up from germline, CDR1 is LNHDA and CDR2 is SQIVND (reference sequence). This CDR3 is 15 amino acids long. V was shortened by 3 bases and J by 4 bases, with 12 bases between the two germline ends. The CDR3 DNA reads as TGTGCCAGTAGTATGGGAGGATACCCCACCGGGGAGCTGTTTTTT. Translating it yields CASSMGGYPTGELFF. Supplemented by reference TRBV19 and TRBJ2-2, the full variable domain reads DGGITQSPKYLFRKEGQNVTLSCEQNLNHDAMYWYRQDPGQGLRLIYYSQIVNDFQKGDIAEGYSVSREKKESFPLTVTSAQKNPTAFYLCASSMGGYPTGELFFGEGSRLTVL.

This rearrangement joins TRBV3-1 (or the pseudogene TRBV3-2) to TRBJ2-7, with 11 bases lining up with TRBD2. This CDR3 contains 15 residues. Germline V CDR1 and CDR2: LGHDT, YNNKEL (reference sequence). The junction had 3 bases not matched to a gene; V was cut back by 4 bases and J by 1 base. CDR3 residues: CASSLTSGGSYEQYF. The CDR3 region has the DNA TGTGCCAGCAGCCTTACTAGCGGGGGATCCTACGAGCAGTACTTC.

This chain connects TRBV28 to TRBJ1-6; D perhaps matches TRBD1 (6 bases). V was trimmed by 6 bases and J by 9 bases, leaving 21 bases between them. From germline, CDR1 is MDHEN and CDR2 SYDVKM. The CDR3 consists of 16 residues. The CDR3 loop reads CASSPGQSRVGSPLHF. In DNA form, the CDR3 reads TGTGCCAGCAGCCCCGGACAGTCGCGCGTCGGTTCACCCCTCCACTTT. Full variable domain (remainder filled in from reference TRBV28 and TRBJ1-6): DVKVTQSSRYLVKRTGEKVFLECVQDMDHENMFWYRQDPGLGLRLIYFSYDVKMKEKGDIPEGYSVSREKKERFSLILESASTNQTSMYLCASSPGQSRVGSPLHFGNGTRLTVT.

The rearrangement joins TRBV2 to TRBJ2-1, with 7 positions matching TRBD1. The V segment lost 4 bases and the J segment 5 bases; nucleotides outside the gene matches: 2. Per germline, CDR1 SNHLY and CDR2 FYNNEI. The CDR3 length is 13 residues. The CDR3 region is CASSVTGDNEQFF. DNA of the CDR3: TGTGCCAGCAGTGTCACAGGGGACAATGAGCAGTTCTTC.